The 19 T cell receptor beta chains reported below all come from one sample, sequenced in a study of T cell responses to AZD1222 COVID-19 vaccine. Measured with immunoSEQ multiplex PCR; TCRdb has only the in-frame clones, and not every one. The data hold about 120,000 clones, with 87% observed a single time. The sequencing used peripheral blood, collected 28 days after the second AZD1222 dose. The receptors originated from an adult who received the AZD1222 COVID-19 vaccine.

This chain joins TRBV6-5 and TRBJ2-1, with 9 positions matching TRBD2. Germline V gives CDR1 MNHEY, CDR2 SVGAGI. The junction had 1 base not matched to a gene; V was cut back by 6 bases and J by 4 bases. This CDR3 has 13 amino acids. CDR3 protein: CASRTSGYNEQFF. The DNA for the CDR3 is TGTGCCAGCAGGACTAGCGGATACAATGAGCAGTTCTTC.

The chain recombines TRBV18 with TRBJ1-5; possibly TRBD1 for D (6 bases). Germline loops: CDR1 KGHSH, CDR2 LQKENI. Trimming took off 4 bases at V and 0 bases at J, with 13 bases between the two ends. This CDR3 is 16 amino acids long. CDR3 DNA sequence: TGTGCCAGCTCACTTCAGGGGCCACCTAGCAATCAGCCCCAGCATTTT. Translation gives CASSLQGPPSNQPQHF.

The chain couples TRBV5-6 to TRBJ1-6; D may be TRBD1 (5 bases). Germline CDR1 reads SGHDT; CDR2 reads YYEEEE. The CDR3 has 15 residues. The V gene lost 0 bases and the J gene lost 7 bases, with 11 bases spanning the gap. CDR3 sequence (DNA): TGTGCCAGCAGCTTGGGACAGCCTTGGAATTCACCCCTCCACTTT. Protein: CASSLGQPWNSPLHF.

The genes are TRBV4-3 and TRBJ2-3; 10 bases line up with TRBD2. Trimming took 3 bases from V and 6 from J; bases not matched to a gene: 9. Germline assignment: CDR1 LGHNA and CDR2 YSLEER. The CDR3 has 16 residues. CDR3 protein: CASSQQAGGPSDTQYF. Here the CDR3 DNA reads TGCGCCAGCAGCCAGCAAGCGGGGGGGCCAAGTGATACGCAGTATTTT.

The chain combines TRBV10-3 with TRBJ2-7; no reliable D call. Germline CDR1 and CDR2: ENHRY and SYGVKD. V shed 0 bases and J shed 4 bases, with 10 bases lying between them. The CDR3 spans 14 residues. The CDR3 spells CAISESMARYEQYF. CDR3 nucleotides: TGTGCCATCAGTGAGTCGATGGCCAGGTACGAGCAGTACTTC.

This chain uses TRBV28 with TRBJ2-1; TRBD2 matches 10 bases. The CDR3 covers 15 residues. V was pared by 3 bases and J by 7 bases, with 6 bases of the junction left unmatched. Looked up from germline, CDR1 is MDHEN and CDR2 is SYDVKM. The CDR3 DNA is TGTGCCAGCAGTTTGCTAGCGGGGGAGAAAAATGAGCAGTTCTTC. Residues: CASSLLAGEKNEQFF.

This clone was counted a few times. The chain uses TRBV5-1 and TRBJ1-1; D uncertain. Trimming stripped 0 bases from V and 7 bases from J, with 13 bases between. CDR1 is SGHRS, CDR2 YFSETQ, per germline. The CDR3 spans 14 residues. The CDR3 nucleotides read TGCGCCAGCAGCTTGGCTAGGGCGCAGAATGAAGCTTTCTTT. It specifies CASSLARAQNEAFF.

The genes are TRBV7-2 and TRBJ1-4; 7 bases are a match to TRBD1. V trimming: 1 base; J trimming: 0 bases; junction bases outside the gene matches: 2. CDR1 is SGHTA, CDR2 FQGNSA, per germline. The CDR3 covers 16 residues. In DNA, the CDR3 is TGTGCCAGCAGCTTAGTACAGGGGACAACTAATGAAAAACTGTTTTTT. Protein product: CASSLVQGTTNEKLFF. The whole variable domain, remainder taken from reference TRBV7-2 and TRBJ1-4, is GAGVSQSPSNKVTEKGKDVELRCDPISGHTALYWYRQSLGQGLEFLIYFQGNSAPDKSGLPSDRFSAERTGGSVSTLTIQRTQQEDSAVYLCASSLVQGTTNEKLFFGSGTQLSVL.

Concerning this clone: The DNA is left out, because the CDR3 cannot be placed on it with certainty; the CDR3 is given as TCRdb lists it. The chain has TRBV21-1 and TRBJ2-3; the table's D call TRBD1 went unverified against the DNA. TRBV21-1 is annotated as a pseudogene. 18 amino acids form the CDR3, both terminal residues included. CDR3 residues: CASSKVWGQGTGTDTQYF.

The rearrangement links TRBV29-1 to TRBJ1-1; no clear D. CDR3 length: 14 amino acids. V was cut by 5 bases and J by 5 bases, with 18 bases left in between. CDR1 SQVTM and CDR2 ANQGSEA come from the germline V gene. The CDR3 DNA is TGCAGCGTTTTCGAGGGAGGGTGGGGAACTGAAGCTTTCTTT. This gives the protein CSVFEGGWGTEAFF.

This clone was detected only once. The chain joins TRBV3-1 (or the pseudogene TRBV3-2) to TRBJ1-4; D gene uncertain. The CDR3 has 15 amino acids. The V and J ends lost 6 bases and 5 bases respectively, with 16 bases between them. Germline-derived CDR1 and CDR2 are LGHDT and YNNKEL (reference sequence). The CDR3, as DNA: TGTGCCAGCAGTCCCACGTTGGGCGCGAATGAAAAACTGTTTTTT. Amino acids: CASSPTLGANEKLFF.

The rearrangement joins TRBV2 to TRBJ1-3; 9 bases map to TRBD1. The CDR3 consists of 16 residues. The germline V gene has CDR1 SNHLY and CDR2 FYNNEI. Germline trimming cut 5 bases from V and 0 bases from J; bases unmatched to any gene: 5. The CDR3 loop reads CASSQPGQGSGNTIYF. CDR3 nucleotide sequence: TGTGCCAGCAGTCAACCGGGACAGGGCTCTGGAAACACCATATATTTT.

This chain uses TRBV19 with TRBJ1-5; 9 bases map to TRBD1. The CDR3 totals 15 residues. The V gene's germline CDR1 is LNHDA and CDR2 SQIVND (reference sequence). Losses at the gene ends were 8 bases for V and 3 bases for J; bases not matched to a gene: 8. In nucleotides, the CDR3 is TGTGCCAGTTCGTGGGGACAGGGAACCAATCAGCCCCAGCATTTT. It specifies CASSWGQGTNQPQHF.

The rearrangement joins TRBV5-8 to TRBJ1-2, with D possibly matching TRBD1 (6 bases). CDR1 and CDR2 (germline): SGHTS, YDEGEE. Trimming cost V 4 bases and J 4 bases, with 20 bases left between them. The CDR3 has 16 amino acids. The CDR3 reads CASSPKDTGHLYGYTF. CDR3 DNA sequence: TGTGCCAGCAGCCCTAAGGACACAGGGCACCTCTATGGCTACACCTTC.

The chain combines TRBV6-5 with TRBJ1-6, with a tentative D call TRBD1 (5 bases). This CDR3 comprises 14 residues. Germline CDR1 and CDR2: MNHEY and SVGAGI. Trimming cost V 6 bases and J 7 bases, with 13 bases left between them. CDR3 sequence reads: CASSRPEGNSPLHF. CDR3 in DNA: TGTGCCAGCAGCCGACCCGAGGGGAATTCACCCCTCCACTTT.

The rearrangement links TRBV4-1 to TRBJ1-2, with D possibly matching TRBD1 (6 bases). Germline V CDR1 and CDR2: MGHRA, YSYEKL. Trimming took off 4 bases at V and 1 base at J, with 10 bases between the two ends. The CDR3 is 14 residues long. The CDR3 reads CASSPTGINYGYTF. CDR3 nucleotide sequence: TGCGCCAGCAGCCCGACAGGCATTAACTATGGCTACACCTTC.

The chain joins TRBV19 to TRBJ1-4; possibly TRBD1 for D (5 bases). The V end lost 3 bases, the J end lost 7 bases, and 12 bases lay between the germline ends. The CDR3 is 14 residues long. Germline-derived CDR1 and CDR2 are LNHDA and SQIVND (reference sequence). This chain's CDR3 is CASSMGGTREKLFF. Here the CDR3 DNA reads TGTGCCAGTAGTATGGGGGGAACTCGTGAAAAACTGTTTTTT. Variable domain in full (rest from reference TRBV19 and TRBJ1-4): DGGITQSPKYLFRKEGQNVTLSCEQNLNHDAMYWYRQDPGQGLRLIYYSQIVNDFQKGDIAEGYSVSREKKESFPLTVTSAQKNPTAFYLCASSMGGTREKLFFGSGTQLSVL.

This chain joins TRBV18 and TRBJ1-4; D gene uncertain. The CDR3 runs 18 residues. Deletions cut 2 bases from V and 3 bases from J, with 19 bases between. Germline V gives CDR1 KGHSH, CDR2 LQKENI. The CDR3 DNA follows: TGTGCCAGCTCACCAAACGCACCTTTGGGAAGAGCTAATGAAAAACTGTTTTTT. Translation gives CASSPNAPLGRANEKLFF.

The chain carries TRBV12-3 or TRBV12-4 and TRBJ1-1, with D uncertain. Trimming stripped 10 bases from V and 0 bases from J, with 9 bases between. This CDR3 is 12 amino acids long. The CDR3 DNA sequence: TGTGCCACCACCGGTTTGAACACTGAAGCTTTCTTT. As protein: CATTGLNTEAFF.